The clone carrying this T cell receptor beta chain occurred a few times. Ages ranged from about 18 to 89 years, with residence in about two dozen US areas. This specimen comes from a study of blood T cell repertoires in COVID-19. Generated by immunoSEQ multiplex PCR, the TCRdb table keeps only in-frame clones and is missing some. The sample has just over 300,000 clones; over 75% are singletons. J was trimmed by 4 bases and V by 5 bases; bases with no gene match: 4. Per germline, CDR1 SGHNT and CDR2 YENEEA. CDR3 length: 16 amino acids. Sequenced sample: PBMCs or T cells enriched from blood (not recorded which). This TCR derives from a man aged 30-40 years who had recovered from COVID-19. The chain is built from TRBV11-3 and TRBJ2-2; 13 nucleotides align to TRBD2. CDR3 protein: CASSHGLAGATGELFF. DNA of the CDR3: TGTGCCAGCAGCCATGGACTAGCGGGGGCCACCGGGGAGCTGTTTTTT. The variable domain in full, completed from reference TRBV11-3 and TRBJ2-2, reads EAGVVQSPRYKIIEKKQPVAFWCNPISGHNTLYWYLQNLGQGPELLIRYENEEAVDDSQLPKDRFSAERLKGVDSTLKIQPAELGDSAVYLCASSHGLAGATGELFFGEGSRLTVL.